This paragraph reports one T cell receptor beta chain. Its antigen remains unknown. Looked up from germline, CDR1 is DFQATT and CDR2 is SNEGSKA (reference sequence). This CDR3 spans 13 amino acids. The junction had 1 base not matched to a gene; V was cut back by 1 base and J by 7 bases. This entry belongs to a study of CD8 T cells in ankylosing spondylitis. In making TCR beta libraries, quantitative 5'-RACE with molecular barcodes was used. TCRdb reprocessed the 5' RACE reads with MiXCR, giving one entry per CDR3 protein. The sample includes approximately 400,000 distinct CDR3 sequences, 17% of them seen just once. Whole-study results and caveats: A CD8+ phenotype characterized the disease-linked clones, which were relatively rare in peripheral blood. There were earlier reports of some motif variants in reactive arthritis synovial fluid and blood. Significantly higher representation of disease-linked clones was reported for matched ankylosing spondylitis synovial fluid. Several highly homologous variants made up a TCR beta motif, and this motif appeared characteristic of ankylosing spondylitis blood.

The sequenced material came from blood, either unsorted or a sorted T cell fraction (not recorded which). This TCR derives from a male donor with ankylosing spondylitis. J is TRBJ1-2 and V is TRBV20-1, with 12 bases fitting TRBD1. CDR3 amino acids: CSARVGQGAGYTF. CDR3 sequence (DNA): TGCAGTGCTAGAGTGGGACAGGGGGCTGGCTACACCTTC.